This entry lists 8 T cell receptor beta chains sequenced from one sample in a study of monozygotic twins with inflammatory bowel disease. No DNA is given; TCRdb re-called the 5' RACE reads and lists each CDR3 protein once. Its table lists approximately 400,000 distinct CDR3 sequences. Source material: blood. The receptors derive from a human donor with ulcerative colitis or Crohn's disease, or a healthy co-twin of an affected twin (not recorded which).

The chain combines TRBV5-5 with TRBJ1-2; TCRdb indicates TRBD1, and absent DNA this call remains unverified. The CDR3 sequence is 14 residues long. The germline V gene encodes CDR1 SGHKS and CDR2 YYEKEE (reference sequence). CDR3 protein: CASSSDRVGYGYTF.

V is TRBV5-6 and J is TRBJ2-3; the D call of TRBD1 rests on TCRdb alone, since no DNA is present to check it. The CDR3 length is 18 residues. CDR1 and CDR2 (germline): SGHDT, YYEEEE. The CDR3 spells CASSLQWSGGAIVDTQYF.

The chain joins TRBV5-1 to TRBJ2-2. In germline, CDR1 is SGHRS, CDR2 YFSETQ. CDR3 length equals 13 residues. This chain's CDR3 is CASERPNTGELFF.

The chain carries TRBV29-1 and TRBJ1-2; without DNA, the TCRdb call of TRBD1 cannot be checked. Germline CDR1 reads SQVTM; CDR2 reads ANQGSEA. The CDR3 covers 15 residues. This CDR3 is CSVEVPRTGNYGYTF.

The CDR3 region is CASSSRLQKLRDAYNEQFF. The genes are TRBV12-3 or TRBV12-4 and TRBJ2-1; lacking DNA, the TRBD1 call made by TCRdb goes unchecked. This CDR3 has 19 residues.

The chain joins TRBV24-1 to TRBJ1-3. CDR1 and CDR2 (germline): KGHDR, SFDVKD. CDR3 length: 13 amino acids. The CDR3 protein is CATSDFLGNTIYF.

This chain uses TRBV5-4 with TRBJ2-2; TCRdb names TRBD2, which stays unverified in the absence of DNA. This CDR3 has 17 residues. In germline, CDR1 is SGHNT, CDR2 YYREEE (reference sequence). CDR3: CASSLAMGLAGAGELFF.

This chain connects TRBV27 to TRBJ2-7; TCRdb's D call of TRBD1 is untestable without DNA. Germline CDR1 is MNHEY and CDR2 is SMNVEV (reference sequence). The CDR3 totals 11 residues. This chain's CDR3 is CASSGGLEQYF.